This TCR beta chain was profiled in a study of human T cells and chemical hapten exposure. Study summary: There were per-sample TCR yield variations, arising mainly from small pooled library volume differences.

V lost 4 bases to trimming and J lost 8 bases; unmatched junction nucleotides: 12. The CDR3 totals 16 residues. Germline V gene sequence: CDR1 MNHEY, CDR2 SMNVEV (reference sequence). This clonotype was found many times. Time point specified: patch test 2, 6 weeks after DPC sensitization. Sample treatment: therapeutic diphenylcyclopropenone sensitization with weekly scalp DPC. Each CDR3 protein gets one entry after TCRdb re-called the RACE reads with MiXCR. The profile shows a few hundred thousand distinct CDR3 sequences, around 6% of them singletons. The clonotype was recovered from a woman aged 18-35 years with alopecia areata. Some clones in this sample may be carry-over from other donors' samples. The chain joins TRBV27 to TRBJ2-1, with 9 nucleotides matching TRBD1. The sample consisted of whole blood, taken in connection with sensitization to the hapten diphenylcyclopropenone (DPC). CDR3 nucleotide sequence: TGTGCCAGCAGTTCTGGGGGGACAGGGATACCGTATGAGCAGTTCTTC. Amino acids: CASSSGGTGIPYEQFF.